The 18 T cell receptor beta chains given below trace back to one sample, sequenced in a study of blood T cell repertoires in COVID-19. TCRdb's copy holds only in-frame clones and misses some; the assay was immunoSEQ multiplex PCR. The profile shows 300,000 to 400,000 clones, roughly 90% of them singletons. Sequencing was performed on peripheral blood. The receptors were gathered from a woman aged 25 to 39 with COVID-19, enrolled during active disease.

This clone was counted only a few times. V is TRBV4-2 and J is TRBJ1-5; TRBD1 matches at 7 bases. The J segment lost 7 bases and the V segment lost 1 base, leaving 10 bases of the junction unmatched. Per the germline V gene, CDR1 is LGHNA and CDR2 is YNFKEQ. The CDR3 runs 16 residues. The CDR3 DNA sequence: TGTGCCAGCAGCCAAGGAGACAGGGACGTGGACCAGCCCCAGCATTTT. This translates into CASSQGDRDVDQPQHF.

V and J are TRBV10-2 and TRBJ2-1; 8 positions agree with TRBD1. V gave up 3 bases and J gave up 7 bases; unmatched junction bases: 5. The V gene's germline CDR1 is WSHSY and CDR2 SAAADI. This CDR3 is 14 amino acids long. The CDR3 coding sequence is TGCGCCAGCAGTGACGGGACAGGAGCTAATGAGCAGTTCTTC. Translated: CASSDGTGANEQFF.

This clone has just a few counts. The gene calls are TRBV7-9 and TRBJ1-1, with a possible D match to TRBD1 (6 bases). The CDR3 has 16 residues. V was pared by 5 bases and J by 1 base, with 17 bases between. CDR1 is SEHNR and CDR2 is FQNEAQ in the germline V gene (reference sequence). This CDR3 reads CASSRALGTKNTEAFF. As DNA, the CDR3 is TGTGCCAGCAGCAGAGCCCTTGGGACAAAGAACACTGAAGCTTTCTTT.

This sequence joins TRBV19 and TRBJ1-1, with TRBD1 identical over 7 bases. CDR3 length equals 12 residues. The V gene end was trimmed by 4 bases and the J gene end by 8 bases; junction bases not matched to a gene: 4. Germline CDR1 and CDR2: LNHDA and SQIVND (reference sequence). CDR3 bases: TGTGCCAGTAGTACCCGGGACAGAGAAGCTTTCTTT. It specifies CASSTRDREAFF.

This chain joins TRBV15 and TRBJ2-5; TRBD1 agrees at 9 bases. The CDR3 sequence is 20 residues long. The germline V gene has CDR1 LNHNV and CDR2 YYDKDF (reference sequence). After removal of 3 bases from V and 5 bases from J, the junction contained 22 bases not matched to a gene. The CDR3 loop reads CATSSHLLGQGSSGRETQYF. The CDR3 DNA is TGTGCCACCAGCAGCCATTTGTTGGGACAGGGCTCTTCCGGGAGGGAGACCCAGTACTTC.

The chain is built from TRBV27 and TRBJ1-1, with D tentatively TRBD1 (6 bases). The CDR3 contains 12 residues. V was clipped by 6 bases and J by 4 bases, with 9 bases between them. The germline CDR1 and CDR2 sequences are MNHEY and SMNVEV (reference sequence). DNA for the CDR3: TGTGCCAGCAGCACAGGGTTCACTGAAGCTTTCTTT. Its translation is CASSTGFTEAFF.

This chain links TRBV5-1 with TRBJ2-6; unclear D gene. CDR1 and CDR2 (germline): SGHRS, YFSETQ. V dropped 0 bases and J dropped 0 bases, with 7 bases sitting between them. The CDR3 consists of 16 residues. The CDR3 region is CASSLGRSSGANVLTF. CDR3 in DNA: TGCGCCAGCAGCTTGGGTCGGAGCTCTGGGGCCAACGTCCTGACTTTC.

The CDR3, as DNA: TGTGCCAGCAGTATACGCAGGGAACTCCAAGAGACCCAGTACTTC. It yields the protein CASSIRRELQETQYF. The chain has TRBV6-2 or TRBV6-3 and TRBJ2-5; TRBD1 is a possible D gene (5 bases). Trimming cost V 5 bases and J 1 base, with 14 bases left between them. The CDR3 covers 15 residues. From germline, CDR1 is MNHEY and CDR2 SVGEGT.

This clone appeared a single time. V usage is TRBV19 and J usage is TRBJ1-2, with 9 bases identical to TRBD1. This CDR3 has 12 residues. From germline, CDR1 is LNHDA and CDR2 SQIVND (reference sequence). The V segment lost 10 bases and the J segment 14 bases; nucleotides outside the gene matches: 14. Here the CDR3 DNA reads TGTGCCACCACTCCGGGACAGGGCTCGTTTACCTTC. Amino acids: CATTPGQGSFTF.

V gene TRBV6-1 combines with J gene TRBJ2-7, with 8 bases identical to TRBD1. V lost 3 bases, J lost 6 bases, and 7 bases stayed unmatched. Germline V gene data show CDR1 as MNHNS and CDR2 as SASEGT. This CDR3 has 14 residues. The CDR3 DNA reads TGTGCCAGCAGTGACAGGGGGCTAACGTCCGAGCAGTACTTC. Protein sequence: CASSDRGLTSEQYF.

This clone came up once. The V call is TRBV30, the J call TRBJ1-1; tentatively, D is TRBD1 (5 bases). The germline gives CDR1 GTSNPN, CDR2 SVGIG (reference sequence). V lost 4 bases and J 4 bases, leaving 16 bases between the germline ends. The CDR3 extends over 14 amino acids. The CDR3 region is CAWIQQGVGTEAFF. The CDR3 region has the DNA TGTGCCTGGATACAGCAGGGTGTGGGCACTGAAGCTTTCTTT.

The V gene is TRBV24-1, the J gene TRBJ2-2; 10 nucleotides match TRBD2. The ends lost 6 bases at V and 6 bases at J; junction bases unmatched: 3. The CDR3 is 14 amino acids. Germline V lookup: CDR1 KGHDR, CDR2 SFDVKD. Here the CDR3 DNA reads TGTGCCACCAGTACTAGCGGGAAGGCCGGGGAGCTGTTTTTT. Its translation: CATSTSGKAGELFF.

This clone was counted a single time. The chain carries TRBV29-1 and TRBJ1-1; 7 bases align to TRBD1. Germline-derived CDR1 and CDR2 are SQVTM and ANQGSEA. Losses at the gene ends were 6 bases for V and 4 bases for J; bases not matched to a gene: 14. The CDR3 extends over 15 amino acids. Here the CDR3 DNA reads TGCAGCGTCATTCAATCGAGGGACAGTCGCACTGAAGCTTTCTTT. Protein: CSVIQSRDSRTEAFF.

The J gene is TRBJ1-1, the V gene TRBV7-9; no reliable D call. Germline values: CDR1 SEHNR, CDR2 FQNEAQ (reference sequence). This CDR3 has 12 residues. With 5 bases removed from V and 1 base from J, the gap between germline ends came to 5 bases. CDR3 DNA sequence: TGTGCCAGCAGCGCGGAGAACACTGAAGCTTTCTTT. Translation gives CASSAENTEAFF. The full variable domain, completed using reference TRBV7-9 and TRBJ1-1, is DTGVSQNPRHKITKRGQNVTFRCDPISEHNRLYWYRQTLGQGPEFLTYFQNEAQLEKSRLLSDRFSAERPKGSFSTLEIQRTEQGDSAMYLCASSAENTEAFFGQGTRLTVV.

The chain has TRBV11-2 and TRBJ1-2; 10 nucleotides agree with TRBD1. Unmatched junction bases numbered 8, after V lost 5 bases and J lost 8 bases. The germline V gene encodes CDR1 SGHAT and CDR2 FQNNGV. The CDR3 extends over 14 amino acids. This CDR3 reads CASSPRGTGEGYTF. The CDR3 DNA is TGTGCCAGCAGCCCGAGAGGGACAGGGGAGGGCTACACCTTC.

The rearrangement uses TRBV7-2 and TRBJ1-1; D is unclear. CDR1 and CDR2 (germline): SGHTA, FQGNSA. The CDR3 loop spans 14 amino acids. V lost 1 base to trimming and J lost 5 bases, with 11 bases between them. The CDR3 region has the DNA TGTGCCAGCAGCTTAGTGGAGGGTGGGACTGAAGCTTTCTTT. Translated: CASSLVEGGTEAFF.

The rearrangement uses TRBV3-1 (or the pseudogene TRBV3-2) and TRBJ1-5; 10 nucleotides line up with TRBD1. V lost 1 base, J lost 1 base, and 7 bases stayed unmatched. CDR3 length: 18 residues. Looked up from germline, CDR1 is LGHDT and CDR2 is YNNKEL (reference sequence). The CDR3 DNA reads TGTGCCAGCAGCCAAGGCCCGACAGGGGGCGGGAGCAATCAGCCCCAGCATTTT. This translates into CASSQGPTGGGSNQPQHF.

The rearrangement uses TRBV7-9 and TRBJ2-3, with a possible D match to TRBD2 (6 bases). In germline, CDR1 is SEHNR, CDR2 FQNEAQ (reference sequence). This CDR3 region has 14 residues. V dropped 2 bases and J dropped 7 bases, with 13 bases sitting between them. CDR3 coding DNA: TGTGCCAGCAGCTTACGCGGACTACTAAATACGCAGTATTTT. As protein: CASSLRGLLNTQYF.